The sequence of this T cell receptor beta chain was determined in a study of blood T cell repertoires in COVID-19. TCRdb keeps only in-frame clones here, not all; method: immunoSEQ multiplex PCR. The table includes fewer than 200,000 clones, 70% to 90% detected once. The sample was peripheral blood. The origin of this receptor is a man aged 55 to 70 with active or convalescent COVID-19.

CDR3 bases: TGTGCCAGCAGCTCGGGACAGAACACCGGGGAGCTGTTTTTT. Amino acids: CASSSGQNTGELFF. The chain joins TRBV7-3 to TRBJ2-2, with D maybe TRBD1 (6 bases). Trimming cost V 4 bases and J 1 base, with 7 bases left between them. CDR1 SGHTA and CDR2 FQGTGA come from the germline V gene. CDR3 length: 14 residues.